Listed below are T cell receptor beta chains from one sample, sequenced in a study of cytomegalovirus exposure and HLA in healthy donors. This table comes from immunoSEQ multiplex PCR, and its TCRdb copy is limited to in-frame clones, with some not included. Of 250,000 or so clones in the sample, about 84% are singletons; the top ten hold about 1.2%. Input material: PBMCs. The receptors were sampled from a human donor in good health. Both conserved end residues are part of each CDR3. The D gene is left open where the match is weak. Size is stated for part of the rows, as once, few or many counts, or as a class when the clone is expanded.

j_call clone_size v_call cdr3_length d_call cdr3_aa cdr3_nt
TRBJ2-3 NA TRBV4-1 15 NA CASSQGLAITDTQYF TGCGCCAGCAGCCAAGGTCTAGCGATCACAGATACGCAGTATTTT
TRBJ2-3 NA TRBV7-2 14 TRBD2 CASKPGLAEHTQYF TGTGCCAGCAAGCCGGGACTAGCCGAGCATACGCAGTATTTT
TRBJ1-1 NA TRBV5-1 14 TRBD1 CASSHLQGRTEAFF TGCGCCAGCAGCCACCTACAGGGGAGGACTGAAGCTTTCTTT
TRBJ2-7 NA TRBV4-3 18 TRBD1 CASSLRLPRGPISYEQYF TGCGCCAGCAGCCTTCGACTCCCTAGGGGGCCAATATCCTACGAGCAGTACTTC
TRBJ1-2 NA TRBV28 15 NA CASALGEGGNYGYTF TGTGCCAGCGCCCTGGGGGAGGGGGGCAACTATGGCTACACCTTC
TRBJ2-2 NA TRBV20-1 11 NA CSARGAGELFF TGCAGTGCTAGAGGAGCCGGGGAGCTGTTTTTT
TRBJ1-2 NA TRBV18 14 TRBD1 CASSPGQGSYGYTF TGTGCCAGCTCACCTGGACAGGGGAGCTATGGCTACACCTTC
TRBJ1-2 few TRBV2 15 TRBD1 CAQAGTGSSGGGYTF TGTGCCCAAGCCGGGACAGGGTCCTCGGGAGGAGGCTACACCTTC
TRBJ2-1 NA TRBV2 13 NA CASTAAAYNEQFF TGTGCCAGCACCGCGGCAGCGTACAATGAGCAGTTCTTC
TRBJ1-2 NA TRBV30 13 NA CAWSVAGATGYTF TGTGCCTGGAGTGTGGCAGGGGCTACTGGCTACACCTTC
TRBJ2-7 NA TRBV10-3 15 NA CAISELGDGVSEQYF TGTGCCATCAGTGAACTCGGAGACGGGGTTAGCGAGCAGTACTTC
TRBJ2-2 once TRBV4-3 17 TRBD1 CASSLYPGQGRAGELFF TGCGCCAGCAGCCTTTACCCGGGACAGGGGAGGGCCGGGGAGCTGTTTTTT
TRBJ1-1 NA TRBV28 13 NA CASRGLGGAEAFF TGTGCCAGCCGCGGCCTAGGGGGGGCTGAAGCTTTCTTT
TRBJ2-7 few TRBV18 16 TRBD1 CASSPPGQGASYEQYF TGTGCCAGCTCACCACCCGGACAGGGGGCTTCCTACGAGCAGTACTTC
TRBJ2-2 NA TRBV7-8 16 TRBD2 CASRRTSGANTGELFF TGTGCCAGCAGAAGGACTAGCGGGGCGAACACCGGGGAGCTGTTTTTT
TRBJ1-3 NA TRBV19 14 NA CASSMQSAGNTIYF TGTGCCAGTAGTATGCAATCGGCTGGAAACACCATATATTTT
TRBJ1-4 NA TRBV7-8 18 TRBD1 CASSLAVPGQGYNEKLFF TGTGCCAGCAGCTTAGCCGTACCGGGACAGGGGTATAATGAAAAACTGTTTTTT
TRBJ2-3 NA TRBV4-1 17 TRBD1 CASSQGRSGTGYDTQYF TGCGCCAGCAGCCAAGGGAGATCCGGGACAGGGTACGATACGCAGTATTTT
TRBJ1-2 NA TRBV6-6 10 NA CASSSDGYTF TGTGCCAGCAGTTCGGATGGCTACACCTTC
TRBJ1-5 NA TRBV7-9 14 NA CSSSFVQGNQPQHF TGTTCCAGCAGCTTTGTTCAGGGAAACCAGCCCCAGCATTTT
TRBJ2-7 few TRBV15 15 TRBD1 CATSRRQGLSYEQYF TGTGCCACCAGCAGGAGACAGGGATTGAGCTACGAGCAGTACTTC
TRBJ2-1 NA TRBV11-2 13 NA CASSPARDNEQFF TGTGCCAGCAGCCCGGCCCGGGACAATGAGCAGTTCTTC
TRBJ2-7 NA TRBV4-2 16 TRBD2 CASSQAAGGPSYEQYF TGTGCCAGCAGCCAAGCGGCGGGAGGGCCCTCCTACGAGCAGTACTTC
TRBJ2-7 NA TRBV10-1 13 NA CASSPNSAGEQYF TGCGCCAGCAGTCCAAACTCGGCAGGCGAGCAGTACTTC
TRBJ2-2 once TRBV7-2 15 NA CASRLRTANTGELFF TGTGCCAGCAGACTTAGGACAGCGAACACCGGGGAGCTGTTTTTT
TRBJ2-1 NA TRBV2 11 NA CASRGFYEQFF TGTGCCAGCCGGGGTTTCTATGAGCAGTTCTTC
TRBJ2-7 NA TRBV28 12 NA CASSLRDYEQYF TGTGCCAGCAGTTTACGGGACTACGAGCAGTACTTC
TRBJ2-7 NA TRBV28 14 TRBD1 CASSLGTGNNEQYF TGTGCCAGCAGTTTAGGGACAGGTAACAACGAGCAGTACTTC
TRBJ2-5 few TRBV7-8 12 NA CASSNRDGNEYF TGTGCCAGCAGCAACAGGGACGGAAACGAGTACTTC
TRBJ2-1 once TRBV4-3 16 TRBD2 CASSQPGTSGLNEQFF TGCGCCAGCAGCCAACCGGGGACTAGTGGGCTCAATGAGCAGTTCTTC
TRBJ2-3 few TRBV7-2 13 TRBD1 CASKDRGTDTQYF TGTGCCAGTAAGGACAGGGGCACAGATACGCAGTATTTT
TRBJ1-4 NA TRBV29-1 12 TRBD1 CSVQGASEKLFF TGCAGCGTACAGGGGGCGAGTGAAAAACTGTTTTTT
TRBJ2-7 NA TRBV2 13 TRBD2 CASRSLAGGEQYF TGTGCCAGCAGATCTCTAGCGGGGGGCGAGCAGTACTTC
TRBJ2-7 NA TRBV4-1 17 TRBD1 CASSQDTLGTGSNVQYF TGCGCCAGCAGCCAAGATACCCTTGGGACAGGGTCGAATGTGCAGTACTTC
TRBJ1-3 NA TRBV2 11 NA CASSREGSIYF TGTGCCAGCAGCCGTGAGGGCTCCATATATTTT
TRBJ2-6 NA TRBV7-6 16 NA CASSLPRGTGANVLTF TGTGCCAGCAGCTTACCCAGGGGTACTGGGGCCAACGTCCTGACTTTC
TRBJ1-4 NA TRBV4-3 15 NA CASSQDWQGPEKLFF TGCGCCAGCAGCCAAGATTGGCAGGGTCCCGAAAAACTGTTTTTT
TRBJ2-3 NA TRBV19 13 TRBD1 CASRGQGPDTQYF TGTGCCAGTAGGGGACAGGGCCCAGATACGCAGTATTTT
TRBJ2-3 NA TRBV19 18 TRBD2 CASSIDTGLAGGPDTQYF TGTGCCAGTAGTATAGATACGGGACTAGCGGGAGGGCCAGATACGCAGTATTTT
TRBJ2-7 NA TRBV4-3 15 NA CASSRGAGGSYEQYF TGCGCCAGCAGCCGGGGGGCAGGGGGCTCCTACGAGCAGTACTTC
TRBJ2-3 NA TRBV7-9 12 NA CASSLLVDTQYF TGTGCCAGCAGCTTACTTGTCGATACGCAGTATTTT
TRBJ1-3 few TRBV19 14 NA CASRTSGAGNTIYF TGTGCCAGTAGAACCTCAGGGGCTGGAAACACCATATATTTT
TRBJ1-5 few TRBV6-4 17 TRBD1 CASRVSGTGGAGQPQHF TGTGCCAGCAGAGTCTCCGGGACAGGGGGCGCGGGTCAGCCCCAGCATTTT
TRBJ2-7 NA TRBV7-9 14 TRBD2 CSSSRTSGTYEQYF TGTTCCAGCAGCAGGACTAGCGGGACCTACGAGCAGTACTTC
TRBJ2-5 NA TRBV4-1 14 TRBD2 CASRSLAGDETQYF TGCGCCAGCAGAAGCTTAGCGGGAGATGAGACCCAGTACTTC
TRBJ2-1 NA TRBV7-8 19 TRBD1 CASSLRDRGPTNTYNEQFF TGTGCCAGCAGCTTACGGGACAGGGGTCCTACCAACACCTACAATGAGCAGTTCTTC
TRBJ2-1 NA TRBV7-9 12 NA CASSSFVNWQFF TGTGCCAGCAGCTCCTTTGTTAATTGGCAGTTCTTC
TRBJ2-1 NA TRBV5-1 14 TRBD1 CASSRDRAYNEQFF TGCGCCAGCAGCCGGGACAGGGCCTACAATGAGCAGTTCTTC
TRBJ2-1 NA TRBV4-3 16 TRBD2 CASSQGSLAGYNEQFF TGCGCCAGCAGCCAAGGATCCCTAGCGGGATACAATGAGCAGTTCTTC
TRBJ2-2 NA TRBV12-1 16 NA CASSSRDRGQPGELFF TGTGCCAGCAGCTCACGGGACAGGGGGCAGCCCGGGGAGCTGTTTTTT
TRBJ1-1 few TRBV7-2 14 NA CASSLGPVNTEAFF TGTGCCAGCAGCTTAGGGCCAGTTAACACTGAAGCTTTCTTT